The TCR beta chain described here comes from a study of Graves' ophthalmopathy and Graves' hyperthyroidism. Germline V lookup: CDR1 DFQATT, CDR2 SNEGSKA (reference sequence). The CDR3 sequence is 15 residues long. Trimming stripped 1 base from V and 7 bases from J, with 14 bases between. Transcripts of RNA were the source for amplifying TCR beta CDR3 regions. The authors performed first-round RT-PCR with HTBI primers and then a second-round multiplex PCR. One entry per CDR3 protein, called by TCRdb with MiXCR from the multiplex PCR reads. The sample holds 300,000 or so distinct CDR3 sequences, roughly 17% seen once. This clonotype was counted ten times or more.

The chain has TRBV20-1 and TRBJ1-6; tentatively, D is TRBD1 (6 bases). This TCR was sampled from an adult man with Graves' ophthalmopathy. The sequenced sample consisted of peripheral blood. The CDR3 sequence is CSARVPGGANSPLHF. CDR3 bases: TGCAGTGCTAGAGTCCCGGGGGGCGCAAATTCACCCCTCCACTTT.